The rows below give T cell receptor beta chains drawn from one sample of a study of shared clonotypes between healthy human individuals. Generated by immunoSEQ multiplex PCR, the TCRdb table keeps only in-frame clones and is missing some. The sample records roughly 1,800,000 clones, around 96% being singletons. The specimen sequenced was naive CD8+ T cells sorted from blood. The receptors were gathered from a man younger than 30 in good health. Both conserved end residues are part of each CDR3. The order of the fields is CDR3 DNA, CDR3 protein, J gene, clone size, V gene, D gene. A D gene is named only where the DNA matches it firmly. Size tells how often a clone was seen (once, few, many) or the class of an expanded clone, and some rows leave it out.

CDR3nt: TGTGCCAGCAGTGATTTGACAGGCTCACAAGAGACCCAGTACTTC; CDR3aa: CASSDLTGSQETQYF; j_gene: TRBJ2-5; abundance: NA; v_gene: TRBV6-1; d_gene: NA
CDR3nt: TGTGCCAGCAGCCAGACAGGGGGCTCGTACACCGGGGAGCTGTTTTTT; CDR3aa: CASSQTGGSYTGELFF; j_gene: TRBJ2-2; abundance: NA; v_gene: TRBV5-4; d_gene: TRBD1
CDR3nt: TGTGCCAGCAGCCCAAGAGGGGGAGAGACCCAGTACTTC; CDR3aa: CASSPRGGETQYF; j_gene: TRBJ2-5; abundance: NA; v_gene: TRBV7-9; d_gene: NA
CDR3nt: TGTGCCAGCAGCTTGTTTAGTGGAGGCTACGAGCAGTACTTC; CDR3aa: CASSLFSGGYEQYF; j_gene: TRBJ2-7; abundance: once; v_gene: TRBV5-8; d_gene: NA
CDR3nt: TGTGCCAGCAGCCTCGGACTAGCGGCGATCTCCTCCTACGAGCAGTACTTC; CDR3aa: CASSLGLAAISSYEQYF; j_gene: TRBJ2-7; abundance: NA; v_gene: TRBV7-8; d_gene: TRBD2
CDR3nt: TGTGCCAGCAGTGACGAGCGGCCTGCTTACGAGCAGTACTTC; CDR3aa: CASSDERPAYEQYF; j_gene: TRBJ2-7; abundance: NA; v_gene: TRBV25-1; d_gene: NA
CDR3nt: TGTGCCAGCGGAGGACAGACTAATGAAAAACTGTTTTTT; CDR3aa: CASGGQTNEKLFF; j_gene: TRBJ1-4; abundance: NA; v_gene: TRBV2; d_gene: NA
CDR3nt: TGTGCCATCAGTGAAAGGACGGACCAAGAGACCCAGTACTTC; CDR3aa: CAISERTDQETQYF; j_gene: TRBJ2-5; abundance: NA; v_gene: TRBV10-3; d_gene: NA
CDR3nt: TGTGCCAGCAGCTTGTTGGGTGAGAACACTGAAGCTTTCTTT; CDR3aa: CASSLLGENTEAFF; j_gene: TRBJ1-1; abundance: NA; v_gene: TRBV7-9; d_gene: NA
CDR3nt: TGTGCCAGCAGCTTTTACAGGGACTACGAGCAGTACTTC; CDR3aa: CASSFYRDYEQYF; j_gene: TRBJ2-7; abundance: NA; v_gene: TRBV5-5; d_gene: NA
CDR3nt: TGTGCCAGCAGTGAAGTGGTTCCCACAGGGTTGGCTAATGAAAAACTGTTTTTT; CDR3aa: CASSEVVPTGLANEKLFF; j_gene: TRBJ1-4; abundance: NA; v_gene: TRBV2; d_gene: NA
CDR3nt: TGTGCCAGCAGCTTCGGGCCGGTAACCTACAATGAGCAGTTCTTC; CDR3aa: CASSFGPVTYNEQFF; j_gene: TRBJ2-1; abundance: NA; v_gene: TRBV7-9; d_gene: NA
CDR3nt: TGTGCCAGCAGTTCAGGGAGGGCGTACGAGCAGTACTTC; CDR3aa: CASSSGRAYEQYF; j_gene: TRBJ2-7; abundance: NA; v_gene: TRBV27; d_gene: TRBD2
CDR3nt: TGTGCCAGCAGTGGTACCCTGAATGAGCAGTTCTTC; CDR3aa: CASSGTLNEQFF; j_gene: TRBJ2-1; abundance: NA; v_gene: TRBV2; d_gene: NA
CDR3nt: TGTGCCAGCAGCTTGGGGCCACAGCGGGAGCTCACCGGGGAGCTGTTTTTT; CDR3aa: CASSLGPQRELTGELFF; j_gene: TRBJ2-2; abundance: NA; v_gene: TRBV5-6; d_gene: TRBD2
CDR3nt: TGCGCCAGCAGCCAGATTCCAGGGGACAGGGAAAACTACGAGCAGTACTTC; CDR3aa: CASSQIPGDRENYEQYF; j_gene: TRBJ2-7; abundance: NA; v_gene: TRBV4-1; d_gene: TRBD1
CDR3nt: TGTGCCAGCAGCTCAACGGGACAGTCGATTATTGGACCTAATGAAAAACTGTTTTTT; CDR3aa: CASSSTGQSIIGPNEKLFF; j_gene: TRBJ1-4; abundance: NA; v_gene: TRBV11-3; d_gene: TRBD1
CDR3nt: TGTGCCAGCAGTGTACCAAAAGGAGGGGGCGCGGAAAAACTGTTTTTT; CDR3aa: CASSVPKGGGAEKLFF; j_gene: TRBJ1-4; abundance: NA; v_gene: TRBV2; d_gene: TRBD1
CDR3nt: TGTGCCACCGCTCCAAGGGGGTTATACGAGCAGTACTTC; CDR3aa: CATAPRGLYEQYF; j_gene: TRBJ2-7; abundance: NA; v_gene: TRBV27; d_gene: NA
CDR3nt: TGTGCCAGCAGCTCGCCGACTAGCGGAGCGTTCGCGAACACCGGGGAGCTGTTTTTT; CDR3aa: CASSSPTSGAFANTGELFF; j_gene: TRBJ2-2; abundance: NA; v_gene: TRBV11-2; d_gene: TRBD2
CDR3nt: TGCAGCGTCTCAGGACTGGACCGACCTGAGCAGTTCTTC; CDR3aa: CSVSGLDRPEQFF; j_gene: TRBJ2-1; abundance: NA; v_gene: TRBV29-1; d_gene: NA
CDR3nt: TGCGCCAGCAGCATTGGGCCGGCGGGTCAACAAGAGACCCAGTACTTC; CDR3aa: CASSIGPAGQQETQYF; j_gene: TRBJ2-5; abundance: NA; v_gene: TRBV4-1; d_gene: NA
CDR3nt: TGTGCCAGCAGTTTAAGGACAGGGGGCAGCGATGAGCAGTTCTTC; CDR3aa: CASSLRTGGSDEQFF; j_gene: TRBJ2-1; abundance: NA; v_gene: TRBV6-5; d_gene: TRBD1
CDR3nt: TGTGCCAGCAGCGTTCAGGGAGGAACCCAGTACTTC; CDR3aa: CASSVQGGTQYF; j_gene: TRBJ2-5; abundance: NA; v_gene: TRBV9; d_gene: NA
CDR3nt: TGTGCCATCAGTGAGCAGGGGGCGTTTTACGAGCAGTACTTC; CDR3aa: CAISEQGAFYEQYF; j_gene: TRBJ2-7; abundance: NA; v_gene: TRBV10-3; d_gene: TRBD1
CDR3nt: TGTGCCAGCAGCAGGTTAGGGTACAATGAGCAGTTCTTC; CDR3aa: CASSRLGYNEQFF; j_gene: TRBJ2-1; abundance: NA; v_gene: TRBV7-9; d_gene: NA
CDR3nt: TGTGCCAGCAGCGAACAGGGGGCGGGCTACGAGCAGTACTTC; CDR3aa: CASSEQGAGYEQYF; j_gene: TRBJ2-7; abundance: NA; v_gene: TRBV9; d_gene: TRBD1
CDR3nt: TGTGCCAGCAGCCCTGTCGGGACTAGCGTTCTCTACGAGCAGTACTTC; CDR3aa: CASSPVGTSVLYEQYF; j_gene: TRBJ2-7; abundance: NA; v_gene: TRBV11-2; d_gene: TRBD2
CDR3nt: TGTGCCAGCAGCTTTGGACCAGATGTAGAAGATGAAAAACTGTTTTTT; CDR3aa: CASSFGPDVEDEKLFF; j_gene: TRBJ1-4; abundance: NA; v_gene: TRBV7-9; d_gene: NA
CDR3nt: TGTGCCAGCAGCTCCCTTACCGGGACGGGGGCCATTGAGCAGTTCTTC; CDR3aa: CASSSLTGTGAIEQFF; j_gene: TRBJ2-1; abundance: NA; v_gene: TRBV11-2; d_gene: NA
CDR3nt: TGTGCCAGCAGTTCCTCCTCCTCTCCAGGGGGCCGATTCACCGGGGAGCTGTTTTTT; CDR3aa: CASSSSSSPGGRFTGELFF; j_gene: TRBJ2-2; abundance: once; v_gene: TRBV27; d_gene: TRBD1
CDR3nt: TGTGCCTGGAGTACAGGGACCTACGAGCAGTACTTC; CDR3aa: CAWSTGTYEQYF; j_gene: TRBJ2-7; abundance: NA; v_gene: TRBV30; d_gene: NA
CDR3nt: TGTGCCAGCAGTCGGACAGGCCACTCTGGAAACACCATATATTTT; CDR3aa: CASSRTGHSGNTIYF; j_gene: TRBJ1-3; abundance: NA; v_gene: TRBV27; d_gene: TRBD1
CDR3nt: TGTGCCAGCAGCATGGGACTGAACACTGAAGCTTTCTTT; CDR3aa: CASSMGLNTEAFF; j_gene: TRBJ1-1; abundance: once; v_gene: TRBV6-1; d_gene: NA
CDR3nt: TGTGCCAGCAGCTTAGGTGGGACAGGGTCCTTTGGGAGCTCCTACGAGCAGTACTTC; CDR3aa: CASSLGGTGSFGSSYEQYF; j_gene: TRBJ2-7; abundance: NA; v_gene: TRBV7-8; d_gene: TRBD1
CDR3nt: TGTGCCAGCAGTTATAAAAGGGACCAGCCCCAGCATTTT; CDR3aa: CASSYKRDQPQHF; j_gene: TRBJ1-5; abundance: NA; v_gene: TRBV6-6; d_gene: NA
CDR3nt: TGTGCCAGCAGCTTCTATCCGGATATCGGGGAAAAACTGTTTTTT; CDR3aa: CASSFYPDIGEKLFF; j_gene: TRBJ1-4; abundance: NA; v_gene: TRBV5-6; d_gene: NA
CDR3nt: TGTGCCAGCAGTTACTCGGAAGACTACTACGAGCAGTACTTC; CDR3aa: CASSYSEDYYEQYF; j_gene: TRBJ2-7; abundance: NA; v_gene: TRBV6-5; d_gene: NA
CDR3nt: TGTGCCAGCAGCCCCCGGGACTACCTCAATGAGCAGTTCTTC; CDR3aa: CASSPRDYLNEQFF; j_gene: TRBJ2-1; abundance: NA; v_gene: TRBV7-8; d_gene: TRBD2
CDR3nt: TGTGCCAGCAGCTTAGTCAGGGAGGAGCAGTACTTC; CDR3aa: CASSLVREEQYF; j_gene: TRBJ2-7; abundance: few; v_gene: TRBV11-2; d_gene: NA
CDR3nt: TGTGCCAGCAGCTTGATAGGGCTCGAGCAGTACTTC; CDR3aa: CASSLIGLEQYF; j_gene: TRBJ2-7; abundance: NA; v_gene: TRBV5-6; d_gene: NA
CDR3nt: TGCGCCAGCAGCCCGGGAGGGGGGATCGGGGAGCTGTTTTTT; CDR3aa: CASSPGGGIGELFF; j_gene: TRBJ2-2; abundance: NA; v_gene: TRBV4-1; d_gene: TRBD2
CDR3nt: TGTGCCAGCAGCTTTTTACAGGGGGGGGAGACCCAGTACTTC; CDR3aa: CASSFLQGGETQYF; j_gene: TRBJ2-5; abundance: NA; v_gene: TRBV7-8; d_gene: NA
CDR3nt: TGCGCCAGCAGCCAAGACGAGGGAGGGATGGTTGAGCAGTTCTTC; CDR3aa: CASSQDEGGMVEQFF; j_gene: TRBJ2-1; abundance: once; v_gene: TRBV4-3; d_gene: TRBD2
CDR3nt: TGTGCCAGCAGCCAAGTATCCAGGGCAAGGGAGCAGTACTTC; CDR3aa: CASSQVSRAREQYF; j_gene: TRBJ2-7; abundance: NA; v_gene: TRBV14; d_gene: NA
CDR3nt: TGTGCCACCAGCAGAGTACCATGGACAGATACGCAGTATTTT; CDR3aa: CATSRVPWTDTQYF; j_gene: TRBJ2-3; abundance: NA; v_gene: TRBV15; d_gene: NA
CDR3nt: TGTGCCAGCAGGGATACCGGGACAGGGGAGTACGAGCAGTACTTC; CDR3aa: CASRDTGTGEYEQYF; j_gene: TRBJ2-7; abundance: NA; v_gene: TRBV2; d_gene: TRBD1
CDR3nt: TGTGCTAGTGGTTACAACACCGGGGAGCTGTTTTTT; CDR3aa: CASGYNTGELFF; j_gene: TRBJ2-2; abundance: NA; v_gene: TRBV12-5; d_gene: NA
CDR3nt: TGCGCCAGCAGCTTGTCGGGGGGGCCCGGCAATGAGCAGTTCTTC; CDR3aa: CASSLSGGPGNEQFF; j_gene: TRBJ2-1; abundance: NA; v_gene: TRBV5-1; d_gene: TRBD2
CDR3nt: TGTGCCAGTGCGTTAGGGTATTCGGGGGACACTGAAGCTTTCTTT; CDR3aa: CASALGYSGDTEAFF; j_gene: TRBJ1-1; abundance: NA; v_gene: TRBV9; d_gene: NA
CDR3nt: TGTGCCAGCAGTGAGGGTCTGGACCGCTACTATGAAAAACTGTTTTTT; CDR3aa: CASSEGLDRYYEKLFF; j_gene: TRBJ1-4; abundance: NA; v_gene: TRBV6-1; d_gene: NA
CDR3nt: TGTGCCAGCAGCTTACAGGGTACCGAGAGGGGTGGCAATCAGCCCCAGCATTTT; CDR3aa: CASSLQGTERGGNQPQHF; j_gene: TRBJ1-5; abundance: once; v_gene: TRBV11-1; d_gene: NA
CDR3nt: TGCGCCAGCAGCCAGTACGTTAATGAGCAGTTCTTC; CDR3aa: CASSQYVNEQFF; j_gene: TRBJ2-1; abundance: once; v_gene: TRBV4-3; d_gene: NA